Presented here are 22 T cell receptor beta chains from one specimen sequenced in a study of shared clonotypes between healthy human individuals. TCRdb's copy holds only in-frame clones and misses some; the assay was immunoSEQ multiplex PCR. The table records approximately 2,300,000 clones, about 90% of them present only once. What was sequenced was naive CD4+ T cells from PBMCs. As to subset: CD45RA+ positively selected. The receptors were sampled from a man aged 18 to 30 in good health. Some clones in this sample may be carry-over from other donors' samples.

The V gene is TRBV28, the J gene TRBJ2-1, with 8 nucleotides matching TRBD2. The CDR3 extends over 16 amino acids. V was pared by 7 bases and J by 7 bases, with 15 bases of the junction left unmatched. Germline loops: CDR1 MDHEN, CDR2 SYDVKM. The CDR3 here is CASTVISSGRGNEQFF. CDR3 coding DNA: TGTGCCAGCACCGTAATCAGTTCCGGGAGGGGGAATGAGCAGTTCTTC.

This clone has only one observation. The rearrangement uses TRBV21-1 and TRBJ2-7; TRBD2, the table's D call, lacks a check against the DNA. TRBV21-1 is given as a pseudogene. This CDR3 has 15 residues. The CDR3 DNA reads TGTGCCAGCAGTAAAAAAGCGGGAGGCCTATACGAGCAGTACTTC. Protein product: CASSKKAGGLYEQYF.

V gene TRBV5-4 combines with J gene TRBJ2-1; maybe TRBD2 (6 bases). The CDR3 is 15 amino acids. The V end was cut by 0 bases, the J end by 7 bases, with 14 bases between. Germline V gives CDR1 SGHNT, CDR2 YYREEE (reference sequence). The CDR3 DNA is TGTGCCAGCAGCTTGGTGGAGGGAGGCTTTAATGAGCAGTTCTTC. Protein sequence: CASSLVEGGFNEQFF.

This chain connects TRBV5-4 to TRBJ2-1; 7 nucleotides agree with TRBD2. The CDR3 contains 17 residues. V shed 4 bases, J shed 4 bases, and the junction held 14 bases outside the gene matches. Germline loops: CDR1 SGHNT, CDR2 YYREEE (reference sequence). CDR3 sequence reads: CASSPQPWSGEYNEQFF. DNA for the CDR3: TGTGCCAGCAGCCCTCAGCCGTGGAGCGGGGAATACAATGAGCAGTTCTTC.

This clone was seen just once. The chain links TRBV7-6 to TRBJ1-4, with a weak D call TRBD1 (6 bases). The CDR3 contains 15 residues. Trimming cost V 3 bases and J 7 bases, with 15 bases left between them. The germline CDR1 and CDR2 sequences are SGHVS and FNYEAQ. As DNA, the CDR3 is TGTGCCAGCAGCTTTCCCCTCGGGGGCGGTGAAAAACTGTTTTTT. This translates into CASSFPLGGGEKLFF.

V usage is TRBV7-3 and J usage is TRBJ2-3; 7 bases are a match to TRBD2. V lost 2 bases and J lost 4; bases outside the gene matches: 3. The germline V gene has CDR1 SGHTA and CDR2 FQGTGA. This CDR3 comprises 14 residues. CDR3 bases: TGTGCCAGCAGCTTAGGACTAGTGCCAGATACGCAGTATTTT. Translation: CASSLGLVPDTQYF.

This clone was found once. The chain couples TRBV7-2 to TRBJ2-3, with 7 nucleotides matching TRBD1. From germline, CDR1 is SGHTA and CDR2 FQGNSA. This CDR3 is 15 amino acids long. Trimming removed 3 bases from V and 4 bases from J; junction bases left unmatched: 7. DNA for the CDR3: TGTGCCAGCAGCTTGGGACAGCCTGGCGCAGATACGCAGTATTTT. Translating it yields CASSLGQPGADTQYF.

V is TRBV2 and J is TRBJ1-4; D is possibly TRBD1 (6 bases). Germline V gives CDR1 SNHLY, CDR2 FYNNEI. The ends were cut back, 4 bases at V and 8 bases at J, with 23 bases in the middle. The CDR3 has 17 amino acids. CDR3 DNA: TGTGCCAGCAGTGCCGCGCCGGGGGGGGGCGGATGGGAAAAACTGTTTTTT. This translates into CASSAAPGGGGWEKLFF.

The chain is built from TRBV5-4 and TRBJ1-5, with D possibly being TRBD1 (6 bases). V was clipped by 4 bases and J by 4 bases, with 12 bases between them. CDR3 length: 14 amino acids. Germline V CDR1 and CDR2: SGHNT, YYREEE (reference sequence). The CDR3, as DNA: TGTGCCAGCAGCGAGGACAGCCAAAATCAGCCCCAGCATTTT. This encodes CASSEDSQNQPQHF. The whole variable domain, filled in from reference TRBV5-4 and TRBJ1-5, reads ETGVTQSPTHLIKTRGQQVTLRCSSQSGHNTVSWYQQALGQGPQFIFQYYREEENGRGNFPPRFSGLQFPNYSSELNVNALELDDSALYLCASSEDSQNQPQHFGDGTRLSIL.

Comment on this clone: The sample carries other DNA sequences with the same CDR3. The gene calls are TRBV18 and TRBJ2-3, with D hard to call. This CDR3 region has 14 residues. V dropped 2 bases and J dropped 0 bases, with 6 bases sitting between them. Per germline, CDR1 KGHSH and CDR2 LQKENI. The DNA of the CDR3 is TGTGCCAGCTCACCATTAGACAGCACAGATACGCAGTATTTT. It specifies CASSPLDSTDTQYF. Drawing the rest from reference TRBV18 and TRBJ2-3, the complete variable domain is NAGVMQNPRHLVRRRGQEARLRCSPMKGHSHVYWYRQLPEEGLKFMVYLQKENIIDESGMPKERFSAEFPKEGPSILRIQQVVRGDSAAYFCASSPLDSTDTQYFGPGTRLTVL.

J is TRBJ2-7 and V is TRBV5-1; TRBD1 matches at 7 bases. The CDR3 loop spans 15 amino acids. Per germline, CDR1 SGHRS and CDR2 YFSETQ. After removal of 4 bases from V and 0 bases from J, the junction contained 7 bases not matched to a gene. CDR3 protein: CASSLPGQSSYEQYF. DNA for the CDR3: TGCGCCAGCAGCCTCCCGGGACAGAGCTCCTACGAGCAGTACTTC.

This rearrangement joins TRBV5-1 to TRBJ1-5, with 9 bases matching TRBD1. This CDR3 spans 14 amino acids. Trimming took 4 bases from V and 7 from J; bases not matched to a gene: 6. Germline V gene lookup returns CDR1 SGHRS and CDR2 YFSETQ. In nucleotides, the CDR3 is TGCGCCAGCAGCCCATGGACAGGGGACCAGCCCCAGCATTTT. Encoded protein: CASSPWTGDQPQHF.

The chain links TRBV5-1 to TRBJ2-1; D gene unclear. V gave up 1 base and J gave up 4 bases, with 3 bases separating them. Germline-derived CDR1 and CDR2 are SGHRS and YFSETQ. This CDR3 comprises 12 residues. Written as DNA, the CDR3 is TGCGCCAGCAGCTTGTTTTACAATGAGCAGTTCTTC. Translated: CASSLFYNEQFF.

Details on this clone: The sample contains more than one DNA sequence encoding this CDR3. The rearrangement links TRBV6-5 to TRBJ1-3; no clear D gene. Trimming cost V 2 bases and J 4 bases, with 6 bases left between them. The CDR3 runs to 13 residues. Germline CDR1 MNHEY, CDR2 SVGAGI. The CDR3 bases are TGTGCCAGCAGTTACGAGGTGGGAAACACCATATATTTT. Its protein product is CASSYEVGNTIYF.

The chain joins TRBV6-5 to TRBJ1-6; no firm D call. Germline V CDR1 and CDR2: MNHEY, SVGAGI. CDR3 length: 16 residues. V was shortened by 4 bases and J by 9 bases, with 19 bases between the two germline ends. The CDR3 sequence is CASSSFQTPWGSPLHF. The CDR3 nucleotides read TGTGCCAGCAGTTCCTTCCAGACCCCATGGGGTTCACCCCTCCACTTT.

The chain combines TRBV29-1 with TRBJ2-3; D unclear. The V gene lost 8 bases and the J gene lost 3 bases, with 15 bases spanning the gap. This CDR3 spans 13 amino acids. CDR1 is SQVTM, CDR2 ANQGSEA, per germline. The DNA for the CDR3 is TGCAGCATTGCCCCTAGGTTAACAGATACGCAGTATTTT. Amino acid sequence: CSIAPRLTDTQYF.

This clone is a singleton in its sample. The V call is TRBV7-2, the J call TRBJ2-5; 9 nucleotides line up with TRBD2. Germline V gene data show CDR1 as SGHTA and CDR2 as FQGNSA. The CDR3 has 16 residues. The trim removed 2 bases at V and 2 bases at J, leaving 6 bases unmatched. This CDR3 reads CASSLRTSGRQETQYF. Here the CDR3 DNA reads TGTGCCAGCAGCTTAAGAACCAGCGGGAGGCAAGAGACCCAGTACTTC.

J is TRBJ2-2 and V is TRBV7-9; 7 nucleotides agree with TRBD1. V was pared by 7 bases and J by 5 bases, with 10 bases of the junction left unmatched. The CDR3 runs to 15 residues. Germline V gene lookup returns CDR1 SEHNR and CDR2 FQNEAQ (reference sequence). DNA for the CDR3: TGTGCCAGCATCGGGAAACAGGGGCAGACCGGGGAGCTGTTTTTT. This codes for CASIGKQGQTGELFF.

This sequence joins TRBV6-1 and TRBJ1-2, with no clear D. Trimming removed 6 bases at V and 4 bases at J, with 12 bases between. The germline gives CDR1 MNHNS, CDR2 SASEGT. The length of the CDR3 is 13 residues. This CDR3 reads CASRGSTIYGYTF. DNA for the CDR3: TGTGCCAGCAGGGGGTCGACAATCTATGGCTACACCTTC.

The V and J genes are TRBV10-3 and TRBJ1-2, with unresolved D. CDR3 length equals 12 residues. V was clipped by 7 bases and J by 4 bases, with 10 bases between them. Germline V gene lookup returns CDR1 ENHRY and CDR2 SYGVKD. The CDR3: CAINGGTYGYTF. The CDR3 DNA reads TGTGCCATCAACGGCGGTACCTATGGCTACACCTTC.

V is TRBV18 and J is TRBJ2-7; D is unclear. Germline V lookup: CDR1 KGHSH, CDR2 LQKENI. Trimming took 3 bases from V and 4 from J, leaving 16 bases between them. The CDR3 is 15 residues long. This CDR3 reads CASSPVRVGRYEQYF. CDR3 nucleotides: TGTGCCAGCTCACCCGTTCGGGTGGGCAGATACGAGCAGTACTTC.

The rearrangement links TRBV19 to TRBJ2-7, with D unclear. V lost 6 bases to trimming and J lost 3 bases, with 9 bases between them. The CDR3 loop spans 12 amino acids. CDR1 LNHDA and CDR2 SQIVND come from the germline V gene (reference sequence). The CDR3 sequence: CASSRNNYEQYF. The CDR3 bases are TGTGCCAGTAGCCGGAACAACTACGAGCAGTACTTC.